The clone carrying this TCR beta chain showed up just a few times. V was pared by 4 bases and J by 8 bases, with 8 bases of the junction left unmatched. This CDR3 has 15 amino acids. CDR1 is SGHTA and CDR2 is FQGNSA in the germline V gene. The data were taken from a study of blood T cells in healthy people across ages. A sample-barcoded 5' primer and a J-beta primer mix were used in a second PCR of roughly 7 to 11 cycles. TCRdb passed the 5' RACE reads through MiXCR, listing each CDR3 protein once. Of hundreds of thousands of distinct CDR3 sequences listed, approximately 30% are singletons. The chain employs TRBV7-2 and TRBJ1-4; 9 bases fit TRBD1. Sequencing used blood. This clonotype was sampled from a woman of 80 years or more in good health. The CDR3 here is CASSSGQGSGEKLFF. The CDR3 region has the DNA TGTGCCAGCAGCTCGGGACAGGGCTCAGGGGAAAAACTGTTTTTT.